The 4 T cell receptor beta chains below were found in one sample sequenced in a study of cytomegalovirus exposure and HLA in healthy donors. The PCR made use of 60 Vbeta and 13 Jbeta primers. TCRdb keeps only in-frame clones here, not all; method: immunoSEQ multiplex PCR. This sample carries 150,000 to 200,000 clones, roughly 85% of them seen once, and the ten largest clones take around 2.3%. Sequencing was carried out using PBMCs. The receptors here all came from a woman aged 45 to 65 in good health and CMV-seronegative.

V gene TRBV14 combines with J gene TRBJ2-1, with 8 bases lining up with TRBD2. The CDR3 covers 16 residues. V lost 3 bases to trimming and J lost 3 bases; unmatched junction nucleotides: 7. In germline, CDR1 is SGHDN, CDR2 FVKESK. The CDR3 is CASSHPGAGGYNEQFF. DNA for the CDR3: TGTGCCAGCAGCCACCCCGGGGCGGGGGGCTACAATGAGCAGTTCTTC.

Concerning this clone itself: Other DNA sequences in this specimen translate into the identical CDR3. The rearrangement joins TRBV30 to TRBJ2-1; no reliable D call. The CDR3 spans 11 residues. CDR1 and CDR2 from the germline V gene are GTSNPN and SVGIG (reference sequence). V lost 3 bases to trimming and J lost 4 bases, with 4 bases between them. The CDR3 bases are TGTGCCTGGAGCGTATACAATGAGCAGTTCTTC. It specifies CAWSVYNEQFF.

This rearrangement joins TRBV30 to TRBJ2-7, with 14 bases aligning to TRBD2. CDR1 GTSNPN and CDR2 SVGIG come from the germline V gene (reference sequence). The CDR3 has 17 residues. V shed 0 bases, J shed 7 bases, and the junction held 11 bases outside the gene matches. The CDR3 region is CAWSVGMTSGRAKEQYF. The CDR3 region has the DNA TGTGCCTGGAGTGTAGGGATGACTAGCGGGAGGGCGAAGGAGCAGTACTTC.

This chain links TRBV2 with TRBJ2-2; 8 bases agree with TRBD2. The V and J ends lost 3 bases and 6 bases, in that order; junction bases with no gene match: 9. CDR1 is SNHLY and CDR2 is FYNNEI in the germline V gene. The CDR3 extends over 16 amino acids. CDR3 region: CASSDPGGPRAGELFF. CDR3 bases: TGTGCCAGCAGTGATCCGGGAGGGCCTCGGGCCGGGGAGCTGTTTTTT.